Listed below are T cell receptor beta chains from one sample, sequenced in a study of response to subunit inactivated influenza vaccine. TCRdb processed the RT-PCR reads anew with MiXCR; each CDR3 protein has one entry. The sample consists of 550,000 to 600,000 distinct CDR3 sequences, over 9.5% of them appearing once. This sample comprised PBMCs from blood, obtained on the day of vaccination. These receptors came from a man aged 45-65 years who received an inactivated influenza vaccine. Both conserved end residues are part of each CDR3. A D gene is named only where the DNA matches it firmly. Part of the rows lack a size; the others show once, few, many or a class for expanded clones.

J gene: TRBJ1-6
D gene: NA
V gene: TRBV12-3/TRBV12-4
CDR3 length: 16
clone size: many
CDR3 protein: CASRLAGGSYNSPLHF
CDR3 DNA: TGTGCCAGCAGACTGGCGGGTGGCTCCTATAATTCACCCCTCCACTTT

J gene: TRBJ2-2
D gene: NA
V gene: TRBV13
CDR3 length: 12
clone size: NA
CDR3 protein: CASSAGAMELFF
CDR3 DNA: TGTGCCAGCAGCGCAGGGGCCATGGAGCTGTTTTTT

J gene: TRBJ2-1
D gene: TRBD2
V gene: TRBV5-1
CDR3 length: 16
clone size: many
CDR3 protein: CASSLFSSGVDNEQFF
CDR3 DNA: TGCGCCAGCAGCTTGTTTTCTAGCGGGGTTGACAATGAGCAGTTCTTC

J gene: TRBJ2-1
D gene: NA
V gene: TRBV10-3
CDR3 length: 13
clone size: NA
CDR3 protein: CAMAGLNDNEQFF
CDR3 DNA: TGTGCCATGGCGGGACTTAACGACAATGAGCAGTTCTTC

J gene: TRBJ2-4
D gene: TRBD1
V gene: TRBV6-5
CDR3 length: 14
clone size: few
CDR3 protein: CASSSPGQGNIQYF
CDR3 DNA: TGTGCCAGCAGTTCTCCGGGACAGGGAAACATTCAGTACTTC

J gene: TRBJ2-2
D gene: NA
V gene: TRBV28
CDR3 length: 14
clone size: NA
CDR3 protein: CASSSPQWTGELFF
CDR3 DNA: TGTGCCAGCAGTTCCCCCCAGTGGACCGGGGAGCTGTTTTTT

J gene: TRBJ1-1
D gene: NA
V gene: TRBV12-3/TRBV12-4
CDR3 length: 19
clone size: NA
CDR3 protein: CASSLAITTLGAGNTEAFF
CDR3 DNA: TGTGCCAGCAGTTTAGCCATCACTACCCTTGGGGCAGGGAACACTGAAGCTTTCTTT

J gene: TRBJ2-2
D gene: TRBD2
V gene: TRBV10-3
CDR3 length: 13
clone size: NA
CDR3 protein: CAISGSGSGELFF
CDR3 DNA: TGTGCCATTAGCGGGAGTGGGTCCGGGGAGCTGTTTTTT

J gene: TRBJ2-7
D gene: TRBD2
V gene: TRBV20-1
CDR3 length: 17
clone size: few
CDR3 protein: CSARDLGGRYGTYEQYF
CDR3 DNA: TGCAGTGCTAGAGATCTGGGCGGGAGGTACGGCACCTACGAGCAGTACTTC

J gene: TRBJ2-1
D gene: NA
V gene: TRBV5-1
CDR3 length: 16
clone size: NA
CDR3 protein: CASSLIGRSSYNEQFF
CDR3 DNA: TGCGCCAGCAGCTTAATAGGCAGGAGCTCCTACAATGAGCAGTTCTTC